In this sample, the clone carrying this TCR beta chain is medium-sized. These data come from a study of low-dose radiotherapy and immunotherapy resistance in tumors. TRAV- and TRBV-specific primers were used for first-strand cDNA, which covered alpha and beta chains. With a V-primer adapter and a constant-region primer, TCRs were amplified for 20 PCR cycles. A single record per CDR3 protein comes from TCRdb applying MiXCR to the reads. The sample has 35,000 to 50,000 distinct CDR3 sequences; 25% to 30% are singletons. Sample time point: after trial treatment. Treatment given: LDRT plus nivolumab, ipilimumab, low-dose cyclophosphamide and aspirin (RACIN trial). Patients deemed eligible presented with advanced solid tumors lacking tumor-infiltrating lymphocytes. The V gene end was trimmed by 1 base and the J gene end by 3 bases; junction bases not matched to a gene: 5. The CDR3 has 16 residues. Per the germline V gene, CDR1 is SGHNT and CDR2 is YYREEE (reference sequence).

The rearrangement joins TRBV5-4 to TRBJ2-4; TRBD2 aligns across 9 bases. This receptor was identified in a male donor with prostate cancer. Sequenced material: PBMCs, taken after low-dose radiotherapy plus immunotherapy. CDR3 nucleotides: TGTGCCAGCAGCTTGCAAGCGGGAGGAAGCAAAAACATTCAGTACTTC. Translated: CASSLQAGGSKNIQYF. Full variable domain (missing parts from reference TRBV5-4 and TRBJ2-4): ETGVTQSPTHLIKTRGQQVTLRCSSQSGHNTVSWYQQALGQGPQFIFQYYREEENGRGNFPPRFSGLQFPNYSSELNVNALELDDSALYLCASSLQAGGSKNIQYFGAGTRLSVL.